A single sample gave rise to the 6 T cell receptor beta chains below, sequenced in a study of OX40 agonist ivuxolimab in advanced cancers. The repertoire was sequenced with immunoSEQ multiplex PCR; TCRdb's copy has only in-frame clones and lacks some. Among 55,000 to 60,000 clones listed, around 83% were seen once. Source: CD4+ or CD8+ T cells sorted from blood, taken in a trial of the OX40 agonist ivuxolimab. These receptors were taken from an adult with an advanced solid tumor such as melanoma, head and neck, liver or kidney cancer.

The chain employs TRBV5-1 and TRBJ2-1; 11 bases align to TRBD2. CDR3 size: 22 residues. V was pared by 2 bases and J by 0 bases, with 19 bases of the junction left unmatched. Germline V gene sequence: CDR1 SGHRS, CDR2 YFSETQ. In DNA, the CDR3 is TGCGCCAGCAGCTTTCGGGTAGCGGGAGGGAATCCCTCCTCAAGCTCCTACAATGAGCAGTTCTTC. Encoded protein: CASSFRVAGGNPSSSSYNEQFF.

The chain has TRBV2 and TRBJ2-2; D ambiguous. CDR3 length: 13 amino acids. CDR1 SNHLY and CDR2 FYNNEI come from the germline V gene. V lost 7 bases, J lost 6 bases, and 12 bases lay in between. The CDR3 is CASNLDQAGELFF. DNA of the CDR3: TGTGCCAGCAATCTAGACCAGGCCGGGGAGCTGTTTTTT.

V and J are TRBV6-6 and TRBJ1-2; D is ambiguous. The CDR3 is 12 residues long. The V gene lost 0 bases and the J gene lost 5 bases, with 4 bases spanning the gap. In germline, CDR1 is MNHNY, CDR2 SVGAGI (reference sequence). This CDR3 reads CASSYSPYGYTF. The DNA for the CDR3 is TGTGCCAGCAGTTACTCGCCGTATGGCTACACCTTC.

In this sample, this clone turned up a few times. The V call is TRBV30, the J call TRBJ1-5; no clear D gene. The CDR3 extends over 15 amino acids. Looked up from germline, CDR1 is GTSNPN and CDR2 is SVGIG (reference sequence). Trimming left V 3 bases short and J 0 bases short, with 12 bases between. In nucleotides, the CDR3 is TGTGCCTGGAGGGTCCGGGGTTATAGCAATCAGCCCCAGCATTTT. Its translation is CAWRVRGYSNQPQHF.

The V and J genes are TRBV7-8 and TRBJ1-2, with D unclear. This CDR3 is built from 13 residues. Germline CDR1 reads SGHVS; CDR2 reads FQNEAQ. V dropped 1 base and J dropped 1 base, with 4 bases sitting between them. In DNA form, the CDR3 reads TGTGCCAGCAGCTTAGGTCTTAACTATGGCTACACCTTC. Translation gives CASSLGLNYGYTF.

CDR3 sequence reads: CASSYLRETNEKLFF. CDR3 bases: TGTGCCAGCAGTTACCTCAGGGAAACTAATGAAAAACTGTTTTTT. The chain links TRBV6-5 to TRBJ1-4, with D tentatively TRBD1 (5 bases). CDR3 length: 15 residues. Per the germline V gene, CDR1 is MNHEY and CDR2 is SVGAGI. Between the trimmed V and J ends, which lost 2 bases and 1 base, there was a span of 8 bases.